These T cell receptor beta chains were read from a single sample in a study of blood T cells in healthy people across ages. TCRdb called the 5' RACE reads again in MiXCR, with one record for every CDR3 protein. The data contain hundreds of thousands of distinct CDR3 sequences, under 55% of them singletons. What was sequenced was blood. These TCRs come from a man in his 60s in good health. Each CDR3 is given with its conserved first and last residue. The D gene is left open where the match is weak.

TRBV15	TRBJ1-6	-	CATSRDRGSPLHF
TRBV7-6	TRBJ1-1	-	CASSLVGGPEGIEAFF
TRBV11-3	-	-	CASSLRQAGVETQYF
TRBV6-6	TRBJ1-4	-	CASSYPGRDLEKLFF
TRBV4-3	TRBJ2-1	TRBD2	CASSQRTSGRYNEQFF
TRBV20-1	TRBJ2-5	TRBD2	CSAGSGGIGETQYF
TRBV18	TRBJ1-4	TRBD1	CASSPRDREKLFF
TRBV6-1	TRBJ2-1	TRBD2	CASNVGGGSYEQFF
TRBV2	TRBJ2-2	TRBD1	CASTGRGQAGELFF
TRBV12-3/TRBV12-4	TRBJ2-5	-	CASSWEETQYF
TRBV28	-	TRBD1	CASSNGQGSNEQYF
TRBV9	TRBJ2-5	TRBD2	CASSVLAGIGEQYF
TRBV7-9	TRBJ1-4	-	CASSLTGLRRDEKLFF
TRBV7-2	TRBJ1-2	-	CASSLVEGNYGYTF
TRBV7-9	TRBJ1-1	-	CASSLGTNMNTEAFF
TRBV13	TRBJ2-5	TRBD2	CASSPISSGENEQYF
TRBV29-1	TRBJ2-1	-	CSSTTLGRGNEQFF
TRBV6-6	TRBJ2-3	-	CASTAMSLVTDTQYF
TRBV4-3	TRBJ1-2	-	CASSQERLGGYTF
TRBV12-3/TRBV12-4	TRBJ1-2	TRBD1	CASSPRTGAVHGYTF
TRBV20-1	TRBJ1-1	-	CSANQLWGREAFF
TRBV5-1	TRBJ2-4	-	CASSGGPNNEQYF
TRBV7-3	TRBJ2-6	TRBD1	CASSLIPSGQGRSGANVLTF
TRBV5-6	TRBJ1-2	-	CASGLQEPGYTF
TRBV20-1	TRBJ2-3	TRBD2	CSARVRTSPTDTQYF
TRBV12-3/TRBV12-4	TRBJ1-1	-	CASCLGVMNTEAFF
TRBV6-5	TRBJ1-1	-	CAVGREMNTEAFF
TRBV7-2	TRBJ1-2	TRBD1	CASSSQTGNACGYTF
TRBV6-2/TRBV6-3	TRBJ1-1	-	CASSYSTEAFF
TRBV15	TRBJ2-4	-	CATSPNNAKNIQYF
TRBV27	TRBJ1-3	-	CATIAWCSGNTIYF
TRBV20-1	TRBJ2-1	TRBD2	CSAREWGSGDHNEQFF
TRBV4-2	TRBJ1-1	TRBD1	CASSQARTGVKVMNTEAFF
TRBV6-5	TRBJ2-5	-	CASSYSHSLGQETQYF
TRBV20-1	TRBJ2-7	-	CSASRPGDIRGHEQYF
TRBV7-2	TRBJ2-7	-	CGWGGVAEEQYF
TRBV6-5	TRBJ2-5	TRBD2	CASSSGGAGETQYF
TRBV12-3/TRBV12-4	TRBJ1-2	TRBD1	CASSRTGGAYGYTF
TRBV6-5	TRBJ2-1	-	CAISTPNVNEQFF
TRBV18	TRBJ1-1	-	CASSLGHLGEAFF
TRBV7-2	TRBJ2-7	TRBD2	CASSGLDGTSGSYERYF
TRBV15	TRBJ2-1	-	CATSSTVGREQFF
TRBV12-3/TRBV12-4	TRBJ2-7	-	CASSQDPDNEQYF
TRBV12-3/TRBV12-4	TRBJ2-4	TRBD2	CASSFSGTTWGTKNIQYF
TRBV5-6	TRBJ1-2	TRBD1	CASSWWDRAHAGYTF
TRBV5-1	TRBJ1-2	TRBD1	CASSLGQGLDGYTF
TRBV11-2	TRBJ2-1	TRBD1	CASSLAGQPYNEQFF
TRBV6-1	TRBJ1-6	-	CASSETRVTLGAPLHF
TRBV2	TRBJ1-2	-	CASRPGVDYGYTF
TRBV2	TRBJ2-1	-	CASSQSYNEQFF
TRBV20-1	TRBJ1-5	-	CSASEGWGNQPQHF
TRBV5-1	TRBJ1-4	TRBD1	CASSPRQGAEKLFF
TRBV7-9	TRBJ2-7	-	CASSSGPHYEQYF
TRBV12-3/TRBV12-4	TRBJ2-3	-	CASSSVGARVTDTQYF
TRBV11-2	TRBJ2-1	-	CASAFFDNEQFF
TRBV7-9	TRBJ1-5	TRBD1	CASSLFSTRRGLSNQPQHF
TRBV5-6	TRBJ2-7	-	CASSLRGVSGREQYF
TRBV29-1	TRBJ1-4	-	CSVEDLGIATNEKLFF
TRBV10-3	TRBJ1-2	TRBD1	CAIRGQGANYGYTF
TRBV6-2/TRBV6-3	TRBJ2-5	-	CASSSGAYVQYF